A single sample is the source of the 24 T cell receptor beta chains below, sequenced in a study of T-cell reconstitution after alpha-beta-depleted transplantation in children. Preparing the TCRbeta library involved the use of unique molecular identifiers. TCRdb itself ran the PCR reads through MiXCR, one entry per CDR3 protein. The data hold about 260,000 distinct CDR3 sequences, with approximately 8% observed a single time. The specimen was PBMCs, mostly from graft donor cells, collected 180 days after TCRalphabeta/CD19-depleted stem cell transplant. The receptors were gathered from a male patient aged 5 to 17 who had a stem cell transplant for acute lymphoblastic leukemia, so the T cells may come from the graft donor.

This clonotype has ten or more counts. The CDR3 DNA is TGCAGTGCCCTCGGCGGGGGGAGCTCCTACAATGAGCAGTTCTTC. Its protein is CSALGGGSSYNEQFF. V gene TRBV20-1 combines with J gene TRBJ2-1, with 8 bases that match TRBD2. Germline V CDR1 and CDR2: DFQATT, SNEGSKA (reference sequence). V gave up 6 bases and J gave up 0 bases; unmatched junction bases: 7. CDR3 size: 15 residues.

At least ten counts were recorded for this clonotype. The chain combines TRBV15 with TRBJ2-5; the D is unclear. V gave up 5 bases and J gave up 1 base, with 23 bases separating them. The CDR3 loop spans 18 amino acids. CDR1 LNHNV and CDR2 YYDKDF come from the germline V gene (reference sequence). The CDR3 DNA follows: TGTGCCACCAGCGGTTGGCTATCTCCGACCCTTCGCCAAGAGACCCAGTACTTC. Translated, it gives CATSGWLSPTLRQETQYF.

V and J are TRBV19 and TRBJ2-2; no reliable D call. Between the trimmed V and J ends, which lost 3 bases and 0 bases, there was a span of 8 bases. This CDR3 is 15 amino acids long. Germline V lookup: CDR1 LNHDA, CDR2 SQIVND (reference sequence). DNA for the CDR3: TGTGCCAGTAGTATCGACACAACGAACACCGGGGAGCTGTTTTTT. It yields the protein CASSIDTTNTGELFF.

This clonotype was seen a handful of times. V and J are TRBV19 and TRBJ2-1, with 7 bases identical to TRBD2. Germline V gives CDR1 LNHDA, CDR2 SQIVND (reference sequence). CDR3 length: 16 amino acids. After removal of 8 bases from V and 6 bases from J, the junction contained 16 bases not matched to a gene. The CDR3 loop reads CASGPSGPGHGNEQFF. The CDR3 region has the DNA TGTGCCAGTGGGCCTAGCGGACCCGGGCACGGCAATGAGCAGTTCTTC.

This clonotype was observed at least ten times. This CDR3 is CASSPRTRWATGELFF. CDR3 nucleotide sequence: TGTGCCAGCAGCCCCCGGACTAGATGGGCGACCGGGGAGCTGTTTTTT. The chain has TRBV9 and TRBJ2-2; 7 bases agree with TRBD2. This CDR3 region has 16 residues. With 4 bases clipped from V and 5 bases from J, the junction kept 11 bases outside the gene matches. Germline V gene lookup returns CDR1 SGDLS and CDR2 YYNGEE.

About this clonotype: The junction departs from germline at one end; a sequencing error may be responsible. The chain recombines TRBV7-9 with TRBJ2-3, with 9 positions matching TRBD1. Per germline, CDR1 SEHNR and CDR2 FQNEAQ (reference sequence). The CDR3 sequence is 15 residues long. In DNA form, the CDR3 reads TGTGCCAGCAGCGCGGGACAGGGAGAGACAGGTACGCAGTATTTT. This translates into CASSAGQGETGTQYF.

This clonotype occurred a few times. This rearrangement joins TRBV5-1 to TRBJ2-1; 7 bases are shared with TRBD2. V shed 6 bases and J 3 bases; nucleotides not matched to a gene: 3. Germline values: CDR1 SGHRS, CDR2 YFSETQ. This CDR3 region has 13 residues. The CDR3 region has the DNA TGCGCCAGCACAGGGAGGGACTACAATGAGCAGTTCTTC. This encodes CASTGRDYNEQFF.

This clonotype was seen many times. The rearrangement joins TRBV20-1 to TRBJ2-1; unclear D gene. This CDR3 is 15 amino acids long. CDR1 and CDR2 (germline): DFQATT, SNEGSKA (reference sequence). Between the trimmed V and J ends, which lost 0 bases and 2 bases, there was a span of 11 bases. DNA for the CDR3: TGCAGTGCTAGAGATCGGATGCAAACCTACAATGAGCAGTTCTTC. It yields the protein CSARDRMQTYNEQFF.

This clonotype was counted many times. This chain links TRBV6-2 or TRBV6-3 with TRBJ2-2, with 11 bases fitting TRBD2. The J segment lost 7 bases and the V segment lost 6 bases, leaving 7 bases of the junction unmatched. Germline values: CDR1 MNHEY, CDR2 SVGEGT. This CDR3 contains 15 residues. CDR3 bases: TGTGCCAGCAGACTAGCGGGGGCCCGCGGCGGGGAGCTGTTTTTT. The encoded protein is CASRLAGARGGELFF.

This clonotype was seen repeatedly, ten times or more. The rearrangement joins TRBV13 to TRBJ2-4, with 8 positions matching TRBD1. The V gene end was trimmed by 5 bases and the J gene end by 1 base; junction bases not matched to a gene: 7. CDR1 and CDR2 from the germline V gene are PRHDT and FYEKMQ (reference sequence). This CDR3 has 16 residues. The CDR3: CASSRQGTSAKNIQYF. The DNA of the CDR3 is TGTGCCAGCAGCCGACAGGGGACCTCGGCCAAAAACATTCAGTACTTC.

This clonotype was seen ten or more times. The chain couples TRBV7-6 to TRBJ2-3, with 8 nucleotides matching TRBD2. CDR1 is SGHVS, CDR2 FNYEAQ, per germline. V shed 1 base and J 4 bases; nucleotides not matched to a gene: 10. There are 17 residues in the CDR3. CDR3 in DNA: TGTGCCAGCAGCTTAGAGGCCAGCGGGGGAATGGCAGATACGCAGTATTTT. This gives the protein CASSLEASGGMADTQYF.

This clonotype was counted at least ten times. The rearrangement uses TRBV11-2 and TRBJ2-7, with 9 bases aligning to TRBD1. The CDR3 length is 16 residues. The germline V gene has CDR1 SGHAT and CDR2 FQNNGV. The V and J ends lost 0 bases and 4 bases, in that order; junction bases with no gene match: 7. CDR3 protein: CASSLDPGQGKYEQYF. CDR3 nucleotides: TGTGCCAGCAGCTTAGATCCCGGACAGGGGAAATACGAGCAGTACTTC.

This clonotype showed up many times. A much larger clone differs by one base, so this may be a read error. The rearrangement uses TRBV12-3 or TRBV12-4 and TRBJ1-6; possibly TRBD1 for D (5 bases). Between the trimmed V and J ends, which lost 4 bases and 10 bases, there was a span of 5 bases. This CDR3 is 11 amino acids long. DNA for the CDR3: TGTGCCAGCAGTTCAGGGTCACCCCTCCACTTT. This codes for CASSSGSPLHF.

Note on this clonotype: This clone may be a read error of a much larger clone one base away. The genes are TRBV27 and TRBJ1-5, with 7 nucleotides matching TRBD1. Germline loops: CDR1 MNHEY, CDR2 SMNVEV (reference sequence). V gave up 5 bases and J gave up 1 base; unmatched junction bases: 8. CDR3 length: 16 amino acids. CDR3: CASSQLTGISNQPQHF. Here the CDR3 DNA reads TGTGCCAGCAGTCAACTGACAGGGATCAGCAATCAGCCCCAGCATTTT.

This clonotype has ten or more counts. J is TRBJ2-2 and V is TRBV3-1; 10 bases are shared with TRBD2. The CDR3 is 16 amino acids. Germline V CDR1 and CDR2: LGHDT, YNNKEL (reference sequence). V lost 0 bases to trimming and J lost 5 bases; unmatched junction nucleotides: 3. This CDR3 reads CASSQDVLAGTGELFF. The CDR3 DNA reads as TGTGCCAGCAGCCAAGATGTACTAGCGGGGACCGGGGAGCTGTTTTTT.

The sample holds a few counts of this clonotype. CDR3 DNA: TGTGCCACTCGAGCCCCGACTTTGAACACCGGGGAGCTGTTTTTT. Protein product: CATRAPTLNTGELFF. The genes are TRBV2 and TRBJ2-2, with no clear D. V was cut by 10 bases and J by 1 base, with 16 bases left in between. The CDR3 runs to 15 residues. Germline V gene lookup returns CDR1 SNHLY and CDR2 FYNNEI.

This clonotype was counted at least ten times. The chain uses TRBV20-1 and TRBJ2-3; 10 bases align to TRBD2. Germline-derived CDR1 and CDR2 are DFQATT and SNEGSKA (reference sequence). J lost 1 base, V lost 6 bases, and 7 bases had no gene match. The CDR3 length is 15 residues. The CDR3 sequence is CSADQAGGGTDTQYF. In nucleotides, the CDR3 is TGCAGTGCGGACCAAGCGGGAGGGGGCACAGATACGCAGTATTTT.

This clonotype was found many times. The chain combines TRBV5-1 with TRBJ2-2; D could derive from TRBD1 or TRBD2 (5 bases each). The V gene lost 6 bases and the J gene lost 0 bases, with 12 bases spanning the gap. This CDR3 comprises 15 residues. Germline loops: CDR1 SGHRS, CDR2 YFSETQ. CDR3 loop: CASTAGTPNTGELFF. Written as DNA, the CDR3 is TGCGCCAGCACGGCCGGGACGCCGAACACCGGGGAGCTGTTTTTT.

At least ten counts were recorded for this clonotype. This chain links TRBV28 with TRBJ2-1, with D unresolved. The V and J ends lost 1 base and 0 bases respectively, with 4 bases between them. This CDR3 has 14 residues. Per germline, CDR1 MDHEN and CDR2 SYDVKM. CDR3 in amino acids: CASSLFRSYNEQFF. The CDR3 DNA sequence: TGTGCCAGCAGTTTATTTCGCTCCTACAATGAGCAGTTCTTC.

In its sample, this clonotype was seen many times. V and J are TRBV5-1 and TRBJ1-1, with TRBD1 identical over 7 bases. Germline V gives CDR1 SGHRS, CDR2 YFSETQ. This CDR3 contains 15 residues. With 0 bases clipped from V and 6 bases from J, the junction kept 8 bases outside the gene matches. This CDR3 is CASSLAQGRRAEAFF. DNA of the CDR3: TGCGCCAGCAGCTTGGCACAGGGGCGTCGGGCTGAAGCTTTCTTT.

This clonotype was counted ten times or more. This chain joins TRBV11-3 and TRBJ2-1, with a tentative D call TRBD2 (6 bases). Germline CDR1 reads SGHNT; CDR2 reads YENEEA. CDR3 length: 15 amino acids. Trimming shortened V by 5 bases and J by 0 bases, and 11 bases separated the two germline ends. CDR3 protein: CASSAGFSSYNEQFF. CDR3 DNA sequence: TGTGCCAGCAGCGCGGGATTTAGCTCCTACAATGAGCAGTTCTTC.

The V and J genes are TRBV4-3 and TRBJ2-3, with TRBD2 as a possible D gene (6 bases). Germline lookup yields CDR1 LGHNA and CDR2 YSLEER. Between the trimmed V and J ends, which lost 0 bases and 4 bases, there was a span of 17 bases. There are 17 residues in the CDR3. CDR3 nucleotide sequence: TGCGCCAGCAGCCAAGATGTGGGCGGGGTGGCTCCAGATACGCAGTATTTT. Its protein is CASSQDVGGVAPDTQYF.

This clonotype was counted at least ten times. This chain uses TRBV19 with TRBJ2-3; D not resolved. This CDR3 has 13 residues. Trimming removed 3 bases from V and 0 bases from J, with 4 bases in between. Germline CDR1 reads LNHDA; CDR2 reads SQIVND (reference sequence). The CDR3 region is CASSMLSTDTQYF. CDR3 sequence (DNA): TGTGCCAGTAGTATGCTAAGCACAGATACGCAGTATTTT.

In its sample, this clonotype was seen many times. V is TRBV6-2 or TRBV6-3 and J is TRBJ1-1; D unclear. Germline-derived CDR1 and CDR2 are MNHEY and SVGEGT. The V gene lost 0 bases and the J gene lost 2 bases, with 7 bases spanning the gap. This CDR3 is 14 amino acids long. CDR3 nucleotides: TGTGCCAGCAGTTACTCTGGACTCAACACTGAAGCTTTCTTT. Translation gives CASSYSGLNTEAFF.